This T cell receptor beta chain was recovered during a study of T cell changes during pregnancy in multiple sclerosis. The CDR3 is 11 amino acids. The V gene's germline CDR1 is SNHLY and CDR2 FYNNEI. V was trimmed by 7 bases and J by 9 bases, leaving 10 bases between them. Profiled with immunoSEQ multiplex PCR; TCRdb holds only in-frame clones, not every one. The profile shows 70,000 or so clones, roughly 90% of them singletons. The TCR sequence derives from a female donor with multiple sclerosis, enrolled in a pregnancy study. The sequencing here drew on peripheral blood, taken in the third trimester of pregnancy. The rearrangement uses TRBV2 and TRBJ2-1; D ambiguous. The CDR3 DNA reads as TGTGCCAGCAAACTCGTTGGTGAGCAGTTCTTC. It encodes CASKLVGEQFF. The variable domain in full, completed from reference TRBV2 and TRBJ2-1, reads EPEVTQTPSHQVTQMGQEVILRCVPISNHLYFYWYRQILGQKVEFLVSFYNNEISEKSEIFDDQFSVERPDGSNFTLKIRSTKLEDSAMYFCASKLVGEQFFGPGTRLTVL.